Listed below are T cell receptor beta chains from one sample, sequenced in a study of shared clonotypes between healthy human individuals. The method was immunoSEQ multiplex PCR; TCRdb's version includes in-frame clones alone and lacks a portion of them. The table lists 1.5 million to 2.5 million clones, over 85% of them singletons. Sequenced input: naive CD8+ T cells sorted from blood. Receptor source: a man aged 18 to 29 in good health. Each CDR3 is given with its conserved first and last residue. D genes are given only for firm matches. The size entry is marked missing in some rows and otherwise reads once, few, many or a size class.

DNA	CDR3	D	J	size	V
TGTGCCAGCAGCTTAGGGCCGGGACAGACCTACGAGCAGTACTTC	CASSLGPGQTYEQYF	TRBD1	TRBJ2-7	-	TRBV13
TGCGCCAGCAGTGAGGGGACAGGGGGAAACACTGAAGCTTTCTTT	CASSEGTGGNTEAFF	TRBD1	TRBJ1-1	-	TRBV10-1
TGTGCCAGCAGCCAGCCAACCGGGGAGCTGTTTTTT	CASSQPTGELFF	-	TRBJ2-2	-	TRBV4-2
TGTGCCAGCAGATACAGGGAGGGAGAGACCCAGTACTTC	CASRYREGETQYF	-	TRBJ2-5	-	TRBV11-1
TGTGCCACCGCACCCGGACAGGGAGGGTACGAGCAGTACTTC	CATAPGQGGYEQYF	-	TRBJ2-7	-	TRBV6-5
TGCAGCGTGGCAGAGACCGGGGAGCTGTTTTTT	CSVAETGELFF	-	TRBJ2-2	-	TRBV29-1
TGTGCCAGCAGTTACGTGACAGGGAGTAATTCACCCCTCCACTTT	CASSYVTGSNSPLHF	TRBD1	TRBJ1-6	-	TRBV6-5
TGTGCCAGCAGTGAGTCGAATGAAAAACTGTTTTTT	CASSESNEKLFF	-	TRBJ1-4	-	TRBV25-1
TGTGCCAGCAGCCAGACGGCAGGGCGGCGGCTAGATACCGGGGAGCTGTTTTTT	CASSQTAGRRLDTGELFF	-	TRBJ2-2	-	TRBV4-2
TGTGCCAGCAGTTTAGCGGGACTAGCGTACACCTACGAGCAGTACTTC	CASSLAGLAYTYEQYF	TRBD2	TRBJ2-7	-	TRBV27
TGTGCCAGTTCCAAATCTAACTATGGCTACACCTTC	CASSKSNYGYTF	-	TRBJ1-2	-	TRBV28
TGTGCCAGCAGTGTGCTAGCGGGAGTGAATGAGCAGTACTTC	CASSVLAGVNEQYF	TRBD2	TRBJ2-7	-	TRBV2
TGCGCCAGCAGCTTGGCCGGGACGAACAATGAGCAGTTCTTC	CASSLAGTNNEQFF	-	TRBJ2-1	-	TRBV5-1
TGTGCCAGCAGTGAAACGCCGGGGACGGAGAACACTGAAGCTTTCTTT	CASSETPGTENTEAFF	-	TRBJ1-1	-	TRBV6-1
TGCGCCAGCAGCTTGGGACGGTACACCGGGGAGCTGTTTTTT	CASSLGRYTGELFF	-	TRBJ2-2	-	TRBV5-1
TGTGCCAGCAGTCCGGGACACGGTGACTCCTACGAGCAGTACTTC	CASSPGHGDSYEQYF	-	TRBJ2-7	-	TRBV28
TGTGCCAGTATCCCCCCGGGAGGGCTGGGCACCGGGGAGCTGTTTTTT	CASIPPGGLGTGELFF	TRBD2	TRBJ2-2	-	TRBV19
TGTGCCAGCAGCGTCGGTCCTGTGGACATTCAGTACTTC	CASSVGPVDIQYF	-	TRBJ2-4	-	TRBV9
TGCGCCAGCAGCGTCACTAGCGGGTACTACAATGAGCAGTTCTTC	CASSVTSGYYNEQFF	TRBD2	TRBJ2-1	-	TRBV5-1
TGTGCCAGCACCACTGGAGAGACCCAGTACTTC	CASTTGETQYF	-	TRBJ2-5	-	TRBV6-5
TGTGCCAGCAGTTACTCGATGGAGGGGGATCAGCCCCAGCATTTT	CASSYSMEGDQPQHF	-	TRBJ1-5	-	TRBV6-5
TGTGCCATCCCGAGGTTTAGTAGTTCATGGGACAATGAGCAGTTCTTC	CAIPRFSSSWDNEQFF	-	TRBJ2-1	-	TRBV2
TGTGCCAGCAGTTTATCTGGGGGGGCGCAAGGCTACACCTTC	CASSLSGGAQGYTF	-	TRBJ1-2	-	TRBV27
TGTGCCAGCGGGGGGAACGCGAACACCGGGGAGCTGTTTTTT	CASGGNANTGELFF	-	TRBJ2-2	once	TRBV7-9
TGTGCCAGCAGTCAGGGACTGGCAAGGGACGAGCAGTACTTC	CASSQGLARDEQYF	-	TRBJ2-7	-	TRBV6-5
TGTGCCAGTAGTATAGATCTGTGGGGGGTGGCAGGGCTTCAGCCCCAGCATTTT	CASSIDLWGVAGLQPQHF	-	TRBJ1-5	-	TRBV19
TGTGCCAGCAGTCCCCTGACAGTCGACGAGCAGTACTTC	CASSPLTVDEQYF	-	TRBJ2-7	-	TRBV27
TGCGCCAGCAGCCAAGAGCGAGCCGGGGAGCTGTTTTTT	CASSQERAGELFF	-	TRBJ2-2	-	TRBV4-1
TGCAGCGTCTGGGGGGGTTCTGGGGCCAACGTCCTGACTTTC	CSVWGGSGANVLTF	TRBD2	TRBJ2-6	-	TRBV29-1
TGTGCCAGCAGTGACCCCCGGGGGGGTACCTACGAGCAGTACTTC	CASSDPRGGTYEQYF	TRBD2	TRBJ2-7	-	TRBV2
TGTGCCAGCAGTTTAGGGCCAGGGTGGACCGGGGAGCTGTTTTTT	CASSLGPGWTGELFF	-	TRBJ2-2	-	TRBV28
TGTGCCAGCAGTGAAGCGATGATGAGCTCCTACGAGCAGTACTTC	CASSEAMMSSYEQYF	-	TRBJ2-7	once	TRBV6-1
TGTGCCAGCAGCCCAATGACTAGCGGGAGGTTCTACGAGCAGTACTTC	CASSPMTSGRFYEQYF	TRBD2	TRBJ2-7	-	TRBV5-6
TGTGCCAGCACCCTCTCGGTGGACGGATCCTACGAGCAGTACTTC	CASTLSVDGSYEQYF	-	TRBJ2-7	-	TRBV7-3
TGCGCCAGCAGCCAAGTGGGGGGAACCGGGGAGCTGTTTTTT	CASSQVGGTGELFF	-	TRBJ2-2	-	TRBV4-1
TGTGCCAGCAGTTACTCGACAGGAGAGCGGGCTTACGAGCAGTACTTC	CASSYSTGERAYEQYF	-	TRBJ2-7	-	TRBV6-5
TGTGCCTGGAGCCCAGGGACCGCATCCTACGAGCAGTACTTC	CAWSPGTASYEQYF	-	TRBJ2-7	-	TRBV30
TGCAGCGTTGGTATCGGGAGGTTCGGTGAAGCTTTCTTT	CSVGIGRFGEAFF	-	TRBJ1-1	-	TRBV29-1
TGTGCCATCAGTGAGCCCATGATAGCGGGGTCGAAGACCCAGTACTTC	CAISEPMIAGSKTQYF	TRBD2	TRBJ2-5	-	TRBV10-3
TGTGCCAGCAGTGAAGGACGGTCGAACACCGGGGAGCTGTTTTTT	CASSEGRSNTGELFF	-	TRBJ2-2	-	TRBV25-1
TGTGCCAGCAGCTTAGTTGTGGGGGAGTGGGGCAATCAGCCCCAGCATTTT	CASSLVVGEWGNQPQHF	-	TRBJ1-5	-	TRBV7-8
TGTGCCAGCAGTTTACCGGACAGGGCTGACGAGCAGTACTTC	CASSLPDRADEQYF	TRBD1	TRBJ2-7	-	TRBV6-6
TGTGCCAGCAGCTTGGGACCTCTCGGCTACACCTTC	CASSLGPLGYTF	-	TRBJ1-2	-	TRBV5-6
TGTGCCAGCAGTTACGGGGGCATGGGGCGAGATGAAGCTTTCTTT	CASSYGGMGRDEAFF	-	TRBJ1-1	-	TRBV6-5
TGTGCCAGCAGCGTAGGTAGCACGAACACCGGGGAGCTGTTTTTT	CASSVGSTNTGELFF	-	TRBJ2-2	-	TRBV9
TGTGCCAGCAGTGCGGACAGGGCATTCTACGAGCAGTACTTC	CASSADRAFYEQYF	TRBD1	TRBJ2-7	-	TRBV6-6
TGTGCCAGCAGCTTAGAGACTCCGGGCTTGGAGACCCAGTACTTC	CASSLETPGLETQYF	-	TRBJ2-5	once	TRBV7-6
TGCGCCAGCAGCCAAACAGCTACCTACGAGCAGTACTTC	CASSQTATYEQYF	-	TRBJ2-7	many	TRBV4-1
TGTGCCAGCAGTTGGGCGAGCTCCTACGAGCAGTACTTC	CASSWASSYEQYF	-	TRBJ2-7	-	TRBV6-1
TGCGCCAGCAGCCACGGGACTAGCGGGGGGAATGAGCAGTTCTTC	CASSHGTSGGNEQFF	TRBD2	TRBJ2-1	-	TRBV4-1
TGTGCCAGCAGCGTACTGGCAAGCGTGTCTGGGGATGGCTACACCTTC	CASSVLASVSGDGYTF	-	TRBJ1-2	once	TRBV9
TGTGCCAGCAGCTCCTCAGGATTCTCCTACAATGAGCAGTTCTTC	CASSSSGFSYNEQFF	-	TRBJ2-1	-	TRBV7-9
TGTGCTAGTGGTTTGGGGACAGGCTCCTACAATGAGCAGTTCTTC	CASGLGTGSYNEQFF	TRBD1	TRBJ2-1	-	TRBV12-5
TGTGCCAGCAGCGTAGGGTTAGAGGTTCCCTACGAGCAGTACTTC	CASSVGLEVPYEQYF	-	TRBJ2-7	-	TRBV9
TGTGCCACCAGCAGAGATGAGGATTTAGCGGGAGCCTTGTACCAAGAGACCCAGTACTTC	CATSRDEDLAGALYQETQYF	TRBD2	TRBJ2-5	-	TRBV15